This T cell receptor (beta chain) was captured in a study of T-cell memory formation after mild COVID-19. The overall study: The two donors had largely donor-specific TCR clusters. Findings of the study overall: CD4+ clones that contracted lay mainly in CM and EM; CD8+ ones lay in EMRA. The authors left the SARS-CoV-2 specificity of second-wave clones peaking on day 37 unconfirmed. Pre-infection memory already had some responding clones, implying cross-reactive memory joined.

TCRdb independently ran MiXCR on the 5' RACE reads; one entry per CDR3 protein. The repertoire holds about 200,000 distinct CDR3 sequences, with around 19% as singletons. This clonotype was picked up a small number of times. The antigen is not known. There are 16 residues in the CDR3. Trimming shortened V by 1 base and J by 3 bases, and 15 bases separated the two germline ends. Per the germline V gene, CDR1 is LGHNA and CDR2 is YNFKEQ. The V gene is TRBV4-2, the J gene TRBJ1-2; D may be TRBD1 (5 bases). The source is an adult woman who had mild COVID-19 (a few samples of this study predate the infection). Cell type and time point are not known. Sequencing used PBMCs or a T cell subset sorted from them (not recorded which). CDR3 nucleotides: TGTGCCAGCAGCCAAGGCCAGGGAAGGGCAGACTATGGCTACACCTTC. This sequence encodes CASSQGQGRADYGYTF.